These 6 T cell receptor beta chains originate from one sample sequenced in a study of T cell repertoires in cytomegalovirus infection. TCRdb redid the calling of the reads with MiXCR, one entry per CDR3 protein. The table includes roughly 320,000 distinct CDR3 sequences, 8% to 9.5% detected once. The sequencing sample was made of PBMCs. Every receptor here comes from a human donor in good health (CMV status not recorded). Some clones in this sample may be carry-over from other donors' samples.

V gene TRBV20-1 combines with J gene TRBJ2-7; possibly TRBD2 for D (7 bases). Germline V gene lookup returns CDR1 DFQATT and CDR2 SNEGSKA (reference sequence). V dropped 8 bases and J dropped 6 bases, with 14 bases sitting between them. CDR3 length: 11 amino acids. The CDR3 sequence: CSTGGVGEQYF. The CDR3 DNA reads TGCAGTACGGGGGGCGTCGGCGAGCAGTACTTC.

This clonotype has at least ten counts. The rearrangement joins TRBV7-2 to TRBJ2-1; D gene ambiguous. Germline V lookup: CDR1 SGHTA, CDR2 FQGNSA. Trimming pared 0 bases from V and 7 bases from J, leaving 4 bases between. The CDR3 spans 12 residues. The CDR3 DNA sequence: TGTGCCAGCAGCTTAGCACCAAATGAGCAGTTCTTC. It encodes CASSLAPNEQFF.

This clonotype has a count of ten or more. The CDR3, as DNA: TGCGCCAGCAGCCAAGTGATCGATGAGCAGTTCTTC. It translates to CASSQVIDEQFF. The chain is built from TRBV4-1 and TRBJ2-1; D remains ambiguous. The CDR3 is made up of 12 amino acids. The germline CDR1 and CDR2 sequences are MGHRA and YSYEKL. Trimming removed 1 base from V and 8 bases from J, with 6 bases in between.

This clonotype was counted at least ten times. The chain is built from TRBV7-6 and TRBJ1-6, with TRBD1 matching over 7 bases. This CDR3 has 15 amino acids. Trimming at V came to 1 base and at J to 6 bases, leaving 3 bases not matched to a gene. Germline V gene lookup returns CDR1 SGHVS and CDR2 FNYEAQ. The CDR3 DNA reads as TGTGCCAGCAGCTTAGGCCGACAGGGTAATTCACCCCTCCACTTT. Protein: CASSLGRQGNSPLHF.

This clonotype was seen many times. V usage is TRBV28 and J usage is TRBJ2-5, with 13 bases lining up with TRBD2. Trimming took 1 base from V and 0 from J; bases not matched to a gene: 5. Germline V gene data show CDR1 as MDHEN and CDR2 as SYDVKM. This CDR3 is 18 amino acids long. DNA of the CDR3: TGTGCCAGCAGTTTATCACTAGCGGGAGGGCCGTACCAAGAGACCCAGTACTTC. It translates to CASSLSLAGGPYQETQYF.

This clonotype was recorded a few times. The chain links TRBV27 to TRBJ1-4; possible D gene TRBD1, 5 bases. Looked up from germline, CDR1 is MNHEY and CDR2 is SMNVEV (reference sequence). The CDR3 length is 16 residues. V shed 2 bases and J shed 0 bases, with 10 bases lying between them. CDR3 protein: CASSLVGHATNEKLFF. The CDR3 region has the DNA TGTGCCAGCAGTTTAGTGGGGCACGCAACTAATGAAAAACTGTTTTTT. The full variable domain, with the rest looked up from reference TRBV27 and TRBJ1-4, is EAQVTQNPRYLITVTGKKLTVTCSQNMNHEYMSWYRQDPGLGLRQIYYSMNVEVTDKGDVPEGYKVSRKEKRNFPLILESPSPNQTSLYFCASSLVGHATNEKLFFGSGTQLSVL.